These 12 T cell receptor beta chains were all obtained from the same sample, sequenced in a study of beta chain features in type 1 diabetes. Expressed TCRB transcripts got sequenced, as all isolated RNA was reverse transcribed. Produced via immunoSEQ multiplex PCR; TCRdb's table is partial and in-frame only. The repertoire consists of 400,000 to 500,000 clones, with roughly 13% occurring once and the leading ten covering approximately 0.035%. The sample consisted of naive CD4+ T cells from blood. The receptor source for this set is a man between 25 and 39 years old in good health.

The chain links TRBV15 to TRBJ2-3; TRBD2 aligns across 10 bases. Germline CDR1 and CDR2: LNHNV and YYDKDF (reference sequence). The V and J ends lost 0 bases and 2 bases, in that order; junction bases with no gene match: 5. The CDR3 runs to 17 residues. DNA of the CDR3: TGTGCCACCAGCAGAGATAGCACTAGCGGGGACACAGATACGCAGTATTTT. The encoded protein is CATSRDSTSGDTDTQYF.

This clone appeared a few times. The chain recombines TRBV5-8 with TRBJ2-1, with TRBD2 matching 9 bases. Germline V gene lookup returns CDR1 SGHTS and CDR2 YDEGEE. CDR3 length: 15 amino acids. Germline trimming cut 3 bases from V and 2 bases from J; bases unmatched to any gene: 3. In DNA, the CDR3 is TGTGCCAGCAGCTCCCTAGCGGGGCCCTACAATGAGCAGTTCTTC. It translates to CASSSLAGPYNEQFF.

This sequence joins TRBV19 and TRBJ1-1, with D unresolved. The ends were cut back, 4 bases at V and 9 bases at J, with 9 bases in the middle. There are 11 residues in the CDR3. Germline V gene sequence: CDR1 LNHDA, CDR2 SQIVND (reference sequence). The CDR3 spells CASSTAGKAFF. The DNA of the CDR3 is TGTGCCAGTAGTACCGCCGGTAAAGCTTTCTTT.

The J gene is TRBJ1-1, the V gene TRBV30; 7 bases are a match to TRBD1. V gave up 5 bases and J gave up 4 bases; unmatched junction bases: 7. CDR1 and CDR2 from the germline V gene are GTSNPN and SVGIG (reference sequence). The CDR3 loop spans 13 amino acids. CDR3 protein: CAWDRDRGTEAFF. In nucleotides, the CDR3 is TGTGCCTGGGACAGGGATCGTGGCACTGAAGCTTTCTTT.

The chain combines TRBV5-1 with TRBJ2-7, with a tentative D call TRBD1 (6 bases). The CDR3 is 15 residues long. The germline CDR1 and CDR2 sequences are SGHRS and YFSETQ. V lost 4 bases and J 0 bases, leaving 14 bases between the germline ends. The CDR3 nucleotides read TGCGCCAGCAGCCATACAGGGCCCCACTCCTACGAGCAGTACTTC. Protein sequence: CASSHTGPHSYEQYF.

The chain employs TRBV27 and TRBJ1-6; D remains ambiguous. The V end was cut by 3 bases, the J end by 8 bases, with 11 bases between. Germline V gene lookup returns CDR1 MNHEY and CDR2 SMNVEV (reference sequence). CDR3 length equals 14 residues. In DNA, the CDR3 is TGTGCCAGCAGTTTTCTGGGTTGGGATTCACCCCTCCACTTT. Translation: CASSFLGWDSPLHF.

This rearrangement joins TRBV11-2 to TRBJ2-1; 8 bases agree with TRBD1. CDR3 length: 19 residues. Trimming cost V 5 bases and J 8 bases; bases outside gene matches: 23. CDR1 SGHAT and CDR2 FQNNGV come from the germline V gene. This CDR3 reads CASSILRQGFRPGTHEQFF. CDR3 bases: TGTGCCAGCAGCATACTCCGACAGGGGTTTCGCCCGGGAACCCATGAGCAGTTCTTC.

This clone occurred a few times. The chain uses TRBV5-4 and TRBJ2-1, with TRBD2 identical over 7 bases. Losses at the gene ends were 4 bases for V and 0 bases for J; bases not matched to a gene: 4. Germline V lookup: CDR1 SGHNT, CDR2 YYREEE (reference sequence). This CDR3 is built from 15 residues. The CDR3 DNA follows: TGTGCCAGCAGCACCCTAGCGGCCTCCTACAATGAGCAGTTCTTC. Translated: CASSTLAASYNEQFF.

This rearrangement joins TRBV5-1 to TRBJ2-2; D remains ambiguous. The germline V and J ends were trimmed by 4 bases and 2 bases, with 6 bases remaining between them. This CDR3 is built from 13 residues. Germline V gene lookup returns CDR1 SGHRS and CDR2 YFSETQ. The CDR3 loop is CASSPPNTGELFF. The CDR3 DNA reads TGCGCCAGCAGCCCACCAAACACCGGGGAGCTGTTTTTT.

This clone was observed a few times. The chain combines TRBV4-3 with TRBJ2-5; 8 bases are shared with TRBD2. The CDR3 runs 17 residues. The V segment lost 1 base and the J segment 2 bases; nucleotides outside the gene matches: 9. In germline, CDR1 is LGHNA, CDR2 YSLEER. This CDR3 reads CASSQAVGSGSQETQYF. The DNA for the CDR3 is TGCGCCAGCAGCCAAGCAGTCGGAAGCGGGAGTCAAGAGACCCAGTACTTC.

The CDR3 sequence: CASSLRSYTDTQYF. CDR3 DNA sequence: TGTGCCAGCAGCTTAAGGAGCTACACAGATACGCAGTATTTT. The V gene is TRBV7-9, the J gene TRBJ2-3, with D unresolved. The germline gives CDR1 SEHNR, CDR2 FQNEAQ (reference sequence). CDR3 length equals 14 residues. Trimming took 2 bases from V and 2 from J, leaving 8 bases between them.

Only a few counts were recorded for this clone. The chain uses TRBV9 and TRBJ2-1; 7 positions agree with TRBD2. CDR1 and CDR2 (germline): SGDLS, YYNGEE. The CDR3 has 17 residues. V dropped 2 bases and J dropped 0; count of bases not matched to a gene: 8. CDR3 protein: CASSVGPTSFSYNEQFF. In DNA, the CDR3 is TGTGCCAGCAGCGTCGGGCCGACTAGCTTCTCCTACAATGAGCAGTTCTTC.